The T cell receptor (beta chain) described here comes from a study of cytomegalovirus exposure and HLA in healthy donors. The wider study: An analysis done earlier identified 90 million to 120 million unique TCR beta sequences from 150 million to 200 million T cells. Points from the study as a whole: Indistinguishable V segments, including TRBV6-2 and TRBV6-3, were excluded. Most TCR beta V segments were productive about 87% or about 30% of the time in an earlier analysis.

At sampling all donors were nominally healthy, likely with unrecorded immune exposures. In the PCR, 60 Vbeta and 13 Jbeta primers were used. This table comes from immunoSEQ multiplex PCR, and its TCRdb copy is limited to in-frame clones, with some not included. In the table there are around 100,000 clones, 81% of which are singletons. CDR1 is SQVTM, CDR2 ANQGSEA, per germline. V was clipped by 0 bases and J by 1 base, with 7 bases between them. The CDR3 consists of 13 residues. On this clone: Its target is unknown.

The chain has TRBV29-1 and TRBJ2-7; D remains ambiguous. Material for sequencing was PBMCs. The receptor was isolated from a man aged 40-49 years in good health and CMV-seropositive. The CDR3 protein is CSVEDTRSYEQYF. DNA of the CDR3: TGCAGCGTTGAAGATACGAGGTCCTACGAGCAGTACTTC.